This T cell receptor (beta chain) was obtained from a study of early T cells in non-severe SARS-CoV-2 infection. Study summary: Unsorted whole-blood RNA was sequenced in bulk, leaving chains unpaired.

CDR3 length equals 17 residues. Trimming at V came to 0 bases and at J to 4 bases, leaving 4 bases not matched to a gene. Germline-derived CDR1 and CDR2 are SGHTA and FQGNSA. Separate cDNA molecules each had unique molecular identifiers attached to them. TCRdb recomputed calls from the 5' RACE reads with MiXCR, one row per CDR3 protein. Among about 70,000 distinct CDR3 sequences, over 3.5% were seen once, and the ten largest hold around 3.4%. This clonotype showed up many times. This clonotype was obtained from an adult who was a healthcare worker with PCR-confirmed SARS-CoV-2 infection or an uninfected control (not recorded which). The donor label of this sample is uncertain. The chain joins TRBV7-2 to TRBJ2-1, with 12 bases that match TRBD2. Source: whole blood, taken at baseline. This CDR3 is CASSLAPLAGGYNEQFF. The CDR3 coding sequence is TGTGCCAGCAGCTTAGCGCCACTAGCGGGGGGATACAATGAGCAGTTCTTC.